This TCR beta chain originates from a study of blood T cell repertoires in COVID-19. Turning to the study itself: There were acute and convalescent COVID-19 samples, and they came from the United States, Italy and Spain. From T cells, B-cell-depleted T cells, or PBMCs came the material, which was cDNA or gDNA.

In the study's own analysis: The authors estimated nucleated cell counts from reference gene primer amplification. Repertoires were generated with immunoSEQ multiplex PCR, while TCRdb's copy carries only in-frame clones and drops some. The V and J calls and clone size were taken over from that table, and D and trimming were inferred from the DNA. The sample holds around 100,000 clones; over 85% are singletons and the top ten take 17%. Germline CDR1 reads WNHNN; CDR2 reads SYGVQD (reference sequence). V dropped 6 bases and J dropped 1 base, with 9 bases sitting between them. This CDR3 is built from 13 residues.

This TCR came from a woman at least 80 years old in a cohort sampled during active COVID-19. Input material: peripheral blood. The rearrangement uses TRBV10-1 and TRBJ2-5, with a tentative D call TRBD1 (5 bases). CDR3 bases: TGCGCCAGCAGCCCAGACAGCCAAGAGACCCAGTACTTC. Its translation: CASSPDSQETQYF.